This T cell receptor (beta chain) was identified during a study of Graves' ophthalmopathy and Graves' hyperthyroidism. The germline gives CDR1 SGHAT, CDR2 FQNNGV. The ends were cut back, 6 bases at V and 4 bases at J, with 21 bases in the middle. The CDR3 is 16 residues long. RNA transcripts served as template for amplifying TCR beta CDR3 sequences. Following a first-round RT-PCR that used HTBI primers, a second-round multiplex PCR was carried out. TCRdb independently ran MiXCR on the multiplex PCR reads; one entry per CDR3 protein. The repertoire holds 300,000 to 500,000 distinct CDR3 sequences, with about 16% as singletons. Regarding the study as a whole: Clonotypes were expanded in thyroid at above 0.001 frequency, and most also appeared in blood.

A remark on this clonotype: The antigen remains unidentified. With a much larger clone just one base away, this may be a read error. The CDR3 does not end in the conserved phenylalanine or tryptophan, so this is likely a read error.

Patients were left out if they had other autoimmune diseases, uncontrolled infections, pregnancy or lactation. PBMCs originated in 8.5 to 10 ml of fresh peripheral blood. The chain uses TRBV11-2 and TRBJ1-2; no reliable D call. Source material: peripheral blood. This receptor was taken from a woman aged 18-30 years with stable Graves' hyperthyroidism. CDR3 sequence: CASSLSVTPLIYGYTV. The CDR3 DNA is TGTGCCAGCAGTCTATCGGTGACCCCACTTATCTATGGCTACACCGTC.